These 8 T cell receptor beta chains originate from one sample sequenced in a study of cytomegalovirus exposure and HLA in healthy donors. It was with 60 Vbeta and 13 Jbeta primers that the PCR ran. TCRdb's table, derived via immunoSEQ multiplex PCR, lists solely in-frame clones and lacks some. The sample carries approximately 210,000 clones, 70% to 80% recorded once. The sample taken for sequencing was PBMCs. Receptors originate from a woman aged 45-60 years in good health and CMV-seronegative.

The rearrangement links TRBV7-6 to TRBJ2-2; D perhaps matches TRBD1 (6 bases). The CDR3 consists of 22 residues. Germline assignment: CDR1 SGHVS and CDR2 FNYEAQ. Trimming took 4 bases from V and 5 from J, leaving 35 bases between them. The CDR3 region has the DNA TGTGCCAGCAGCTACCAAAGTCTGGGTGGGGACACCCTCCGAAGAAGGACCGGGGAGCTGTTTTTT. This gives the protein CASSYQSLGGDTLRRRTGELFF.

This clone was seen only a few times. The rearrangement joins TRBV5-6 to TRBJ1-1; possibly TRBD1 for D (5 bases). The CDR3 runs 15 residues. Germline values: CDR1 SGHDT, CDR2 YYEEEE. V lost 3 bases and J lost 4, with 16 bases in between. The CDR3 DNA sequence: TGTGCCAGCAGCTATATCTCGACAGCGGGCACTGAAGCTTTCTTT. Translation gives CASSYISTAGTEAFF.

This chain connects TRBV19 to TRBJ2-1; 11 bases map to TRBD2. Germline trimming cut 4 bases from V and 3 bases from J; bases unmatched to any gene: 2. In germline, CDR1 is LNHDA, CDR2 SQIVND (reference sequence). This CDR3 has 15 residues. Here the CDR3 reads CASSTGLAGYNEQFF. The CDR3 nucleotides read TGTGCCAGTAGTACCGGACTAGCGGGCTACAATGAGCAGTTCTTC.

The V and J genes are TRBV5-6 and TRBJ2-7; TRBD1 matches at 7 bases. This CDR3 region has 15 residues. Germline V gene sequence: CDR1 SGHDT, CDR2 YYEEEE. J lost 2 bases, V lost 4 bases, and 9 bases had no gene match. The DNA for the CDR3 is TGTGCCAGCAGCCCGGCCGGGACAGCAGCCTACGAGCAGTACTTC. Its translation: CASSPAGTAAYEQYF.

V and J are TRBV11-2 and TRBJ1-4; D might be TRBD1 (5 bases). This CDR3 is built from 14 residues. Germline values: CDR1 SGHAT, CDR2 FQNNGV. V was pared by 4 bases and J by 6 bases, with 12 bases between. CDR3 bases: TGTGCCAGCAGCTCCAGGGTGTGGGATGAAAAACTGTTTTTT. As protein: CASSSRVWDEKLFF.

The CDR3 sequence is CASSERGGPTDTQYF. In nucleotides, the CDR3 is TGTGCCAGCAGTGAGCGGGGGGGCCCCACAGATACGCAGTATTTT. This rearrangement joins TRBV2 to TRBJ2-3; TRBD2 matches 9 bases. Germline lookup yields CDR1 SNHLY and CDR2 FYNNEI. This CDR3 is built from 15 residues. V trimming: 3 bases; J trimming: 2 bases; junction bases outside the gene matches: 3.

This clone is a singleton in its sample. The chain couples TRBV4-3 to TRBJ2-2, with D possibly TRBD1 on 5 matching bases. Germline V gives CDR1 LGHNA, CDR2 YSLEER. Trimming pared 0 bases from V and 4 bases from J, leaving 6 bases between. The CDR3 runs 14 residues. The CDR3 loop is CASSQDRGTGELFF. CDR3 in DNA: TGCGCCAGCAGCCAAGATAGGGGCACCGGGGAGCTGTTTTTT.

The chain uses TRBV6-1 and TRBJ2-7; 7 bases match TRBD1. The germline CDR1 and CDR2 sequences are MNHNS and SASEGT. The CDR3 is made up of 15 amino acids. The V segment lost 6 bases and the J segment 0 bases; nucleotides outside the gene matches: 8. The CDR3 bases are TGTGCCAGCAGACCTCGACAGGGTCACTCCTACGAGCAGTACTTC. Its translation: CASRPRQGHSYEQYF.